The entry below gives a single T cell receptor beta chain sequence along with its context. The source of the sample is a study of cytomegalovirus exposure and HLA in healthy donors. The method was immunoSEQ multiplex PCR; TCRdb's version includes in-frame clones alone and lacks a portion of them. Among some 98,000 clones, roughly nine tenths were seen once, and the ten largest hold about 4%. The source of this sequence is a woman in her thirties in good health and CMV-seronegative. The specimen sequenced was PBMCs.

CDR3 loop: CASTQTAGSGANVLTF. CDR3 DNA sequence: TGCGCCAGCACCCAGACGGCCGGGTCCGGGGCCAACGTCCTGACTTTC. The rearrangement joins TRBV5-1 to TRBJ2-6; D remains ambiguous. Germline V gives CDR1 SGHRS, CDR2 YFSETQ. Trimming pared 6 bases from V and 4 bases from J, leaving 17 bases between. This CDR3 contains 16 residues.